The 20 T cell receptor beta chains below come from one sample, sequenced in a study of T cell responses to AZD1222 COVID-19 vaccine. Only in-frame clones appear in the TCRdb table, and some are missing; sequencing was by immunoSEQ multiplex PCR. The repertoire holds roughly 140,000 clones, with more than 75% as singletons. The source was peripheral blood, collected on day 0 of AZD1222 vaccination. The receptor source for this set is an adult in good health.

The rearrangement uses TRBV4-2 and TRBJ1-4, with D tentatively TRBD1 (6 bases). V was shortened by 4 bases and J by 8 bases, with 17 bases between the two germline ends. The germline V gene encodes CDR1 LGHNA and CDR2 YNFKEQ. This CDR3 is 15 amino acids long. DNA for the CDR3: TGTGCCAGCAGCCGACCTCAGGGGAGGCACGAAAAACTGTTTTTT. Residues: CASSRPQGRHEKLFF.

This clone is a singleton in its sample. The chain is built from TRBV5-6 and TRBJ1-2, with D unclear. In germline, CDR1 is SGHDT, CDR2 YYEEEE. This CDR3 contains 13 residues. The germline V and J ends were trimmed by 5 bases and 4 bases, with 12 bases remaining between them. The CDR3 is CASRRAGSYGYTF. The CDR3 DNA reads as TGTGCCAGCAGGAGAGCTGGGAGCTATGGCTACACCTTC.

The CDR3 spells CASSLLAPLGYGYTF. CDR3 bases: TGTGCCAGCAGTTTATTGGCACCTCTGGGCTATGGCTACACCTTC. The J gene is TRBJ1-2, the V gene TRBV28; D is unclear. Deletions cut 1 base from V and 4 bases from J, with 13 bases between. Germline assignment: CDR1 MDHEN and CDR2 SYDVKM. The CDR3 runs to 15 residues.

This clone has only a few counts. This rearrangement joins TRBV27 to TRBJ2-7; unclear D gene. The germline V and J ends were trimmed by 4 bases and 6 bases, with 19 bases remaining between them. The length of the CDR3 is 15 residues. Germline CDR1 MNHEY, CDR2 SMNVEV (reference sequence). The CDR3: CASSSPWALLGEQYF. CDR3 DNA sequence: TGTGCCAGCAGTTCCCCGTGGGCCCTTCTGGGCGAGCAGTACTTC.

Regarding this clone: One junction end does not reproduce the germline sequence, and a read error may be involved. The genes are TRBV28 and TRBJ2-7; 7 bases align to TRBD1. This CDR3 has 16 residues. Germline CDR1 reads MDHEN; CDR2 reads SYDVKM. CDR3 in DNA: TGTGCCAGCAGTCCCCGGGCAGGGACAGCCCCCTGGTCCCGCAAGTTC. It specifies CASSPRAGTAPWSRKF.

This chain uses TRBV15 with TRBJ2-2; D gene uncertain. This CDR3 spans 14 amino acids. The V and J ends lost 5 bases and 1 base respectively, with 8 bases between them. CDR1 and CDR2 (germline): LNHNV, YYDKDF (reference sequence). The CDR3 reads CATSFSLNTGELFF. CDR3 bases: TGTGCCACCAGCTTTTCCTTGAACACCGGGGAGCTGTTTTTT.

The CDR3 here is CASSITQGGETQYF. DNA for the CDR3: TGTGCCAGTAGTATAACCCAGGGCGGGGAGACCCAGTACTTC. The rearrangement links TRBV19 to TRBJ2-5, with D perhaps assigned TRBD1 or TRBD2 (5 bases each). The CDR3 totals 14 residues. CDR1 is LNHDA and CDR2 is SQIVND in the germline V gene (reference sequence). V lost 2 bases to trimming and J lost 5 bases, with 12 bases between them.

This clone has a single count. V and J are TRBV14 and TRBJ2-7; 8 nucleotides match TRBD2. In germline, CDR1 is SGHDN, CDR2 FVKESK. The CDR3 totals 17 residues. The junction had 14 bases not matched to a gene; V was cut back by 4 bases and J by 3 bases. The CDR3 DNA is TGTGCCAGCAGCCCCAGCCTAGACGGGAGGGTGGGCTACGAGCAGTACTTC. Its translation is CASSPSLDGRVGYEQYF.

The chain carries TRBV11-3 and TRBJ2-4; 9 bases line up with TRBD1. The CDR3 is 14 amino acids. Trimming took 3 bases from V and 8 from J; bases not matched to a gene: 5. Germline values: CDR1 SGHNT, CDR2 YENEEA. The DNA of the CDR3 is TGTGCCAGCAGCTTGGGGACAGGGTCCGACATTCAGTACTTC. Translating it yields CASSLGTGSDIQYF.

The chain is built from TRBV19 and TRBJ1-1, with D unresolved. CDR3 length: 14 residues. V was clipped by 2 bases and J by 3 bases, with 10 bases between them. CDR1 is LNHDA and CDR2 is SQIVND in the germline V gene (reference sequence). The CDR3 reads CASSIWVWDTEAFF. CDR3 sequence (DNA): TGTGCCAGTAGTATATGGGTATGGGACACTGAAGCTTTCTTT.

The chain employs TRBV15 and TRBJ1-1, with 9 nucleotides matching TRBD1. The CDR3 runs 16 residues. Germline loops: CDR1 LNHNV, CDR2 YYDKDF (reference sequence). J lost 4 bases, V lost 0 bases, and 6 bases had no gene match. The CDR3 coding sequence is TGTGCCACCAGCAGAGAAACAGGGGGCCGGGGCACTGAAGCTTTCTTT. Protein product: CATSRETGGRGTEAFF.

This rearrangement joins TRBV4-2 to TRBJ2-1; 11 bases align to TRBD2. CDR3 length equals 17 residues. Germline V gene sequence: CDR1 LGHNA, CDR2 YNFKEQ. J was trimmed by 4 bases and V by 3 bases; bases with no gene match: 8. The CDR3 region is CASSQGLAELSYNEQFF. The CDR3 DNA reads TGTGCCAGCAGCCAGGGACTAGCGGAACTATCGTACAATGAGCAGTTCTTC.

The J gene is TRBJ2-1, the V gene TRBV5-4, with D perhaps TRBD1 (5 bases). This CDR3 contains 15 residues. V dropped 1 base and J dropped 0 bases, with 8 bases sitting between them. The V gene's germline CDR1 is SGHNT and CDR2 YYREEE (reference sequence). CDR3 region: CASSLSRVSYNEQFF. The CDR3 DNA sequence: TGTGCCAGCAGCTTGTCCAGGGTCTCCTACAATGAGCAGTTCTTC.

The chain carries TRBV4-1 and TRBJ2-7, with D unclear. The CDR3 extends over 17 amino acids. Trimming removed 4 bases from V and 0 bases from J, with 19 bases in between. The germline V gene has CDR1 MGHRA and CDR2 YSYEKL. The CDR3 region is CASSPRIGQFFSYEQYF. The CDR3 DNA is TGCGCCAGCAGCCCTCGGATAGGGCAGTTTTTCTCCTACGAGCAGTACTTC.

Only one count was recorded for this clone. The chain uses TRBV9 and TRBJ2-7; 13 nucleotides line up with TRBD2. The V segment lost 0 bases and the J segment 3 bases; nucleotides outside the gene matches: 0. CDR1 and CDR2 from the germline V gene are SGDLS and YYNGEE. This CDR3 spans 15 amino acids. CDR3 nucleotide sequence: TGTGCCAGCAGCGTAGGGACTAGCGGGAGCTACGAGCAGTACTTC. Translating gives CASSVGTSGSYEQYF.

This sequence joins TRBV25-1 and TRBJ1-4, with D uncertain. CDR1 is MGHDK and CDR2 is SYGVNS in the germline V gene. The length of the CDR3 is 15 residues. Trimming took off 1 base at V and 7 bases at J, with 13 bases between the two ends. The CDR3 loop reads CASSELGAVGEKLFF. The CDR3 DNA reads as TGTGCCAGCAGTGAATTAGGCGCCGTGGGTGAAAAACTGTTTTTT.

This chain uses TRBV13 with TRBJ2-6; D remains unclear. The germline V gene encodes CDR1 PRHDT and CDR2 FYEKMQ (reference sequence). The CDR3 is 15 residues long. With 5 bases removed from V and 0 bases from J, the gap between germline ends came to 8 bases. DNA for the CDR3: TGTGCCAGCAGCACTTACAGCTCTGGGGCCAACGTCCTGACTTTC. As protein: CASSTYSSGANVLTF.

Written as DNA, the CDR3 is TGTGCCAGCAGCCTAGGGACAGCCTACGAGCAGTACTTC. Translated, it gives CASSLGTAYEQYF. The rearrangement uses TRBV28 and TRBJ2-7; TRBD1 matches at 7 bases. The trim removed 6 bases at V and 2 bases at J, leaving 4 bases unmatched. In germline, CDR1 is MDHEN, CDR2 SYDVKM. The CDR3 is 13 residues long.

The gene calls are TRBV9 and TRBJ2-1; the match to TRBD2 covers 9 bases. The V gene's germline CDR1 is SGDLS and CDR2 YYNGEE. Trimming removed 3 bases from V and 8 bases from J; junction bases left unmatched: 18. This CDR3 spans 18 amino acids. The CDR3 region is CASSANPTTAGGSHEQFF. CDR3 nucleotides: TGTGCCAGCAGCGCCAATCCTACTACAGCGGGAGGATCCCATGAGCAGTTCTTC.

This chain connects TRBV5-8 to TRBJ2-3; 12 bases map to TRBD2. Losses at the gene ends were 4 bases for V and 4 bases for J; bases not matched to a gene: 10. CDR1 and CDR2 (germline): SGHTS, YDEGEE. This CDR3 contains 17 residues. CDR3 coding DNA: TGTGCCAGCAGCCGTCAACCGACTAGCGGGAGCGCAGATACGCAGTATTTT. Translating it yields CASSRQPTSGSADTQYF.